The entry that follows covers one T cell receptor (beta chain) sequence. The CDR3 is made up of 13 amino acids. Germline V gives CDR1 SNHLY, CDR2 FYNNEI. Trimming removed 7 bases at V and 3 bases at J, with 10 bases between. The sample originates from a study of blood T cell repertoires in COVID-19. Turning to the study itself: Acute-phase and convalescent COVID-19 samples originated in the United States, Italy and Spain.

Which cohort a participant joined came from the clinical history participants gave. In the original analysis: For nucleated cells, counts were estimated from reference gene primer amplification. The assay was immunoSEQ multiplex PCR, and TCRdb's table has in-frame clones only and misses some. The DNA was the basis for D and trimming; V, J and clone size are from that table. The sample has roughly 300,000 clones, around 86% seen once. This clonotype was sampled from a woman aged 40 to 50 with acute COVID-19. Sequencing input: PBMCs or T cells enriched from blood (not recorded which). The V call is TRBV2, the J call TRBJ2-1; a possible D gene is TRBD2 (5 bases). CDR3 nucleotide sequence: TGTGCCAGCATAGCGCCTATCTACAATGAGCAGTTCTTC. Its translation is CASIAPIYNEQFF.